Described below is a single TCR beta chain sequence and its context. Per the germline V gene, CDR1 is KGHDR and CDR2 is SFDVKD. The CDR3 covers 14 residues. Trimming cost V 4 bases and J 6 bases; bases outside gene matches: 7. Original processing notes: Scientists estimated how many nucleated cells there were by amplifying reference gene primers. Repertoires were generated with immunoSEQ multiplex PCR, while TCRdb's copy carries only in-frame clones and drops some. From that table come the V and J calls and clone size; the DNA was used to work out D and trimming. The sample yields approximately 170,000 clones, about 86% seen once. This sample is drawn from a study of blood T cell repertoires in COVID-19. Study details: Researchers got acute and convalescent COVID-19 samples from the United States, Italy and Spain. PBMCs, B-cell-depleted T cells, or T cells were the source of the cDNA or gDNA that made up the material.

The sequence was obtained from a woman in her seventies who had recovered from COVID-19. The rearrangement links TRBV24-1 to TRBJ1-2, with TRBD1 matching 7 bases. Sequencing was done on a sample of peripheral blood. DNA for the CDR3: TGTGCCACCAGTGACCCCGCGACAGGGAATGGCTACACCTTC. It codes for CATSDPATGNGYTF.